This T cell receptor beta chain was captured by sequencing in a study of OX40 agonist ivuxolimab in advanced cancers. Study overall: Ivuxolimab was administered intravenously to patients at 0.01 to 10 mg/kg every 2 weeks. Eligibility admitted prior anti-PD-1, anti-PD-L1 or anti-CTLA-4 therapy; roughly 37% had some.

A note on this clone: Other DNA sequences in the sample encode the same CDR3.

Germline V gives CDR1 SGHRS, CDR2 YFSETQ. The V gene lost 1 base and the J gene lost 1 base, with 9 bases spanning the gap. The CDR3 sequence is 14 residues long. Assay used: immunoSEQ multiplex PCR; TCRdb lists only in-frame clones, some missing. This table holds around 48,000 clones, around 77% found once. This clonotype was sampled from an adult with an advanced solid tumor such as melanoma, head and neck, liver or kidney cancer. This specimen consisted of CD4+ or CD8+ T cells sorted from blood, obtained in a trial of the OX40 agonist ivuxolimab. The gene calls are TRBV5-1 and TRBJ2-7; D gene uncertain. Written as DNA, the CDR3 is TGCGCCAGCAGCTTGCGTGGGGAATCCTACGAGCAGTACTTC. Encoded protein: CASSLRGESYEQYF.